This T cell receptor beta chain originates from a study of OX40 agonist ivuxolimab in advanced cancers. Across the study: In this trial design, patients received ivuxolimab intravenously at 0.01 to 10 mg/kg every 2 weeks.

This clone was counted only a few times. This table comes from immunoSEQ multiplex PCR, and its TCRdb copy is limited to in-frame clones, with some not included. In the table there are around 53,000 clones, 79% of which are singletons. J was trimmed by 1 base and V by 6 bases; bases with no gene match: 7. CDR3 length: 16 residues. Germline V gene sequence: CDR1 MNHEY, CDR2 SVGAGI. The chain combines TRBV6-5 with TRBJ2-1; TRBD2 matches 9 bases. The TCR sequence derives from an adult with an advanced solid tumor such as melanoma, head and neck, liver or kidney cancer. This specimen was CD4+ or CD8+ T cells sorted from blood, taken in a trial of the OX40 agonist ivuxolimab. In nucleotides, the CDR3 is TGTGCCAGCAGGTACCTTAGCGGGAGTTCCTACAATGAGCAGTTCTTC. Protein sequence: CASRYLSGSSYNEQFF.